Here is one T cell receptor (beta chain) with its context. These data belong to a study of blood T cell repertoires in COVID-19. Study-level background: Sources were T cells, B-cell-depleted T cells, or PBMCs; the material itself was cDNA or gDNA.

Methods used by the authors: Nucleated cell counts were estimated from reference gene primer amplification. Profiled with immunoSEQ multiplex PCR; TCRdb holds only in-frame clones, not every one. The DNA was the basis for D and trimming; V, J and clone size are from that table. The table records about 72,000 clones, 85% to 90% of them present only once. Germline assignment: CDR1 SGHKS and CDR2 YYEKEE (reference sequence). The CDR3 sequence is 17 residues long. The V gene lost 0 bases and the J gene lost 7 bases, with 19 bases spanning the gap. The source material was peripheral blood. This TCR was sampled from a man between 65 and 85 years old with active or convalescent COVID-19. V and J are TRBV5-5 and TRBJ2-2; D is possibly TRBD2 (6 bases). The DNA for the CDR3 is TGTGCCAGCAGCTTGGCACCCGGCAATCAGGGAGGCGGGGAGCTGTTTTTT. It is translated as CASSLAPGNQGGGELFF. Together with reference TRBV5-5 and TRBJ2-2, the CDR3 gives the full variable domain: DAGVTQSPTHLIKTRGQQVTLRCSPISGHKSVSWYQQVLGQGPQFIFQYYEKEERGRGNFPDRFSARQFPNYSSELNVNALLLGDSALYLCASSLAPGNQGGGELFFGEGSRLTVL.